A selection of T cell receptor beta chains follows, all from one sample in a study of shared clonotypes between healthy human individuals. This table comes from immunoSEQ multiplex PCR, and its TCRdb copy is limited to in-frame clones, with some not included. The table includes hundreds of thousands of clones, about two thirds detected once. Sequencing used memory CD4+ T cells sorted from blood. The receptors were gathered from a woman aged 25-40 years in good health. The conserved cysteine and the conserved F or W are not part of the CDR3 here. The order of the fields is V gene, J gene, CDR3 protein.

>TRBV5-1|TRBJ2-1
ASSPIDPNYNEQF
>TRBV27|TRBJ2-7
ASALKWVSSYEQY
>TRBV28|TRBJ2-5
ASSSNHPGTGKSETQY
>TRBV28|TRBJ1-5
ASSLTWLLEGNQPQH
>TRBV19|TRBJ1-5
ASSIEGGQNQPQH
>TRBV29-1|TRBJ2-5
SVGGTSGGRTQY
>TRBV7-9|TRBJ2-2
ASSLKGVNTGELF
>TRBV27|TRBJ2-2
ASSQTSGENTGELF
>TRBV5-4|TRBJ2-1
ASSRGGTGAGYEQF
>TRBV19|TRBJ2-7
ATRQGKREQY
>TRBV4-1|TRBJ1-4
ASSQGATNEKLF
>TRBV5-4|TRBJ2-3
ASSTRQDRTDTQY
>TRBV11-2|TRBJ2-7
ASSLNAGGEQY
>TRBV5-1|TRBJ1-4
ASSFGQENEKLF
>TRBV2|TRBJ2-5
ASSGGTGETQY
>TRBV5-1|TRBJ2-2
ASSPGTSGTGELF
>TRBV6-5|TRBJ2-1
ASSFTGDGVQF
>TRBV5-1|TRBJ2-2
ASSLPRQGTGELF
>TRBV6-5|TRBJ2-1
ASSYGAGGHEQF
>TRBV7-2|TRBJ2-3
ASSLIGTTTDTQY
>TRBV10-3|TRBJ1-2
AISDPDRGGYGYT
>TRBV19|TRBJ2-7
ASSPWGPGYEQY
>TRBV19|TRBJ1-2
ASSIEQGEGYT
>TRBV19|TRBJ2-3
ASSRLASTDTQY
>TRBV11-1|TRBJ1-5
ASSPDSSNQPQH
>TRBV28|TRBJ1-5
ASSLTAYSNQPQH
>TRBV27|TRBJ1-5
ASSATGGNQPQH
>TRBV11-3|TRBJ2-3
ASSEGVTSGSFPDTQY
>TRBV28|TRBJ1-5
ASSLPLYSYNQPQH
>TRBV11-2|TRBJ2-1
ASSALANYNEQF
>TRBV19|TRBJ2-1
ASSPGNRPYNEQF
>TRBV19|TRBJ2-3
ASSPSSGGTDTQY